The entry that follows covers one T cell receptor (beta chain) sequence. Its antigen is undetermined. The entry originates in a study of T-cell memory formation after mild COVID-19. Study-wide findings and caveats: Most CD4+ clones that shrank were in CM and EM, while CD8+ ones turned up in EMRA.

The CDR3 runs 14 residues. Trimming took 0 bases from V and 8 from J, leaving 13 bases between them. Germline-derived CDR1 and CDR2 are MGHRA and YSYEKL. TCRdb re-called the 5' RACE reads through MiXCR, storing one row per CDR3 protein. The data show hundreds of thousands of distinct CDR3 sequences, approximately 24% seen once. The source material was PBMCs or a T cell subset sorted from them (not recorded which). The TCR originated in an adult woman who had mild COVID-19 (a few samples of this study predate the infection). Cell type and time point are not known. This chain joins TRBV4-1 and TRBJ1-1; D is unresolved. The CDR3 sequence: CASSQDQQRREAFF. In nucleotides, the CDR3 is TGCGCCAGCAGCCAAGATCAGCAAAGGAGAGAAGCTTTCTTT.